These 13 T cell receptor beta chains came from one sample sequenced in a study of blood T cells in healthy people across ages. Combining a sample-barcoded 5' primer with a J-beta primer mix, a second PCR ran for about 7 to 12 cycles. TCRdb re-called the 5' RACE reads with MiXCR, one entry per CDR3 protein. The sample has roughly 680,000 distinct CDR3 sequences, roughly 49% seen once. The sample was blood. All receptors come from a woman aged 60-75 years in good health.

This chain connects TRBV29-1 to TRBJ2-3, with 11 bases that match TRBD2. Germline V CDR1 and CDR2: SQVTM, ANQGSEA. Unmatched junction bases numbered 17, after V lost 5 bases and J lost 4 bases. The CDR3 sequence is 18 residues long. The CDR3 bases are TGCAGCGTTACCGGACTAGCGGGTTTACCCCCTAGCGCAGATACGCAGTATTTT. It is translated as CSVTGLAGLPPSADTQYF.

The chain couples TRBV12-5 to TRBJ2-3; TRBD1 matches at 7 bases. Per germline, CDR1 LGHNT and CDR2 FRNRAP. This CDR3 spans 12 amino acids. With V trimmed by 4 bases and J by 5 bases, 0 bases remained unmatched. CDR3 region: CASGSGGDTQYF. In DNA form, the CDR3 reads TGTGCTAGTGGTTCAGGGGGAGATACGCAGTATTTT.

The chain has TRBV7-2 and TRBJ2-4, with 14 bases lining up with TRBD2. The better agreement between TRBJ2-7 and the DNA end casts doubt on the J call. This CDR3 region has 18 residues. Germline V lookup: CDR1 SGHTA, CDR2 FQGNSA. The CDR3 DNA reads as TGTGCCAGCAGCTCCGGGACTAGCGGGAGAATGGCAGCCTACGAGCAGTACTTC. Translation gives CASSSGTSGRMAAYEQYF.

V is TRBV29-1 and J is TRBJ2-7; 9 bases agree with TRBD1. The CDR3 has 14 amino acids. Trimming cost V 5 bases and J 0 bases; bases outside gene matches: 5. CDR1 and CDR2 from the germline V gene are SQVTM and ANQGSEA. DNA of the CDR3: TGCAGCGTTACCGGGACAGGGAGCTCCTACGAGCAGTACTTC. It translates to CSVTGTGSSYEQYF.

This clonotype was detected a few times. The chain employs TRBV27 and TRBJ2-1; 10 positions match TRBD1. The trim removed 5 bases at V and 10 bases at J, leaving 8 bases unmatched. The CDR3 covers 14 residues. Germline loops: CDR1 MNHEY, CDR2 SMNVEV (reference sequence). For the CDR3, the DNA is TGTGCCAGCAGTCCGGGGACAGGGGTTCGAGAGCAGTTCTTC. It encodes CASSPGTGVREQFF.

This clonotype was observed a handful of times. CDR3 protein: CASSPQGTGTEAFF. The CDR3 DNA follows: TGCGCCAGCAGCCCACAGGGAACGGGAACTGAAGCTTTCTTT. The chain combines TRBV5-1 with TRBJ1-1; possibly TRBD1 for D (6 bases). This CDR3 has 14 amino acids. V dropped 4 bases and J dropped 5 bases, with 15 bases sitting between them. CDR1 is SGHRS, CDR2 YFSETQ, per germline.

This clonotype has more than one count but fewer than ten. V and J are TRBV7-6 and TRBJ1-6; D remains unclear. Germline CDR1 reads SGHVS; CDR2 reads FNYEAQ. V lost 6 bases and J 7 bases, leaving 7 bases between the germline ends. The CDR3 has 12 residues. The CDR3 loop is CASRRANSPLHF. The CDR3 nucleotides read TGTGCCAGCAGACGGGCAAATTCACCCCTCCACTTT.

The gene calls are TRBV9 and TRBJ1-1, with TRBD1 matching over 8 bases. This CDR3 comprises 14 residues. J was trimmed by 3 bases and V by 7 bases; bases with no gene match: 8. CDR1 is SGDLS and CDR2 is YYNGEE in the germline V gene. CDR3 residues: CASGRTGIDTEAFF. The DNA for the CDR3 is TGTGCCAGCGGCCGGACAGGGATCGACACTGAAGCTTTCTTT.

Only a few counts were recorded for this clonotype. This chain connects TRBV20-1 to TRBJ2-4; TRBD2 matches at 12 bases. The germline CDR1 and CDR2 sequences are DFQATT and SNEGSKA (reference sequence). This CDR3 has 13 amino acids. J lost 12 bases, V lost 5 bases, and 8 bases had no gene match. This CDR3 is CSASGTSGRSQYF. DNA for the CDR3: TGCAGTGCTTCCGGAACTAGCGGGAGGTCTCAGTACTTC.

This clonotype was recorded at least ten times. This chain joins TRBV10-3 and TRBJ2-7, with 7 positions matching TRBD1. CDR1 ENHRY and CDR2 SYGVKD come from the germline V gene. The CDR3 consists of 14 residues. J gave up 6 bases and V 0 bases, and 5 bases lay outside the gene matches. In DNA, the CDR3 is TGTGCCATCAGTGAGTCGGGACAGTCCCCCGAGCAGTACTTC. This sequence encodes CAISESGQSPEQYF.

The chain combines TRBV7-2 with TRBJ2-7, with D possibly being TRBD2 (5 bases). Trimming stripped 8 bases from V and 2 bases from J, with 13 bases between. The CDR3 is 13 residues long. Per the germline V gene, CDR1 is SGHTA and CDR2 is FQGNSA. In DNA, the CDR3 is TGTGCCAGCCAGCGGAGCGGAACCTACGAGCAGTACTTC. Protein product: CASQRSGTYEQYF.

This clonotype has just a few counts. In nucleotides, the CDR3 is TGCAGCGTTGTGGAGAATGAGCAGTTCTTC. Translation: CSVVENEQFF. The gene calls are TRBV29-1 and TRBJ2-1; D remains ambiguous. Germline V gene sequence: CDR1 SQVTM, CDR2 ANQGSEA. Trimming shortened V by 4 bases and J by 7 bases, and 5 bases separated the two germline ends. CDR3 size: 10 residues.

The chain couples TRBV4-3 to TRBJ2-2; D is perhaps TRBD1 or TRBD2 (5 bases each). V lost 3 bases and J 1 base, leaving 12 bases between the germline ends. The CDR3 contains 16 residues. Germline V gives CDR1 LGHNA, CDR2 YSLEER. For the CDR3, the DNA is TGCGCCAGCAGCCAGAGGGGACCGATGAACACCGGGGAGCTGTTTTTT. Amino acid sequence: CASSQRGPMNTGELFF.